The 24 T cell receptor beta chains listed next were all sequenced from one sample in a study (dated by TCRdb to between 2015 and 2017). The library was produced with 5' RACE. Data came from an Illumina MiSeq. The public reads were reanalyzed by TCRdb: fastp trimming at Q25, MiXCR alignment, in-frame beta chains only. Here each entry gathers all rows of one CDR3 protein and keeps the most common genes and DNA. In all, the sample holds approximately 53,000 distinct CDR3 sequences, and more than 25% of those were seen once. The ten biggest clones cover around 3.1% of the sample. Sequenced: tumor-infiltrating memory CD4+ T cells sorted from the breast tumor. Taken with the paper, the label for cell subset or site translates to: memory CD4+ T cells, CD4+CD45RO+CD25-. The receptors derive from a female donor with breast cancer.

This clonotype occurred a few times. The chain couples TRBV3-1 to TRBJ2-3; 8 bases are a match to TRBD1. J was trimmed by 9 bases and V by 2 bases; bases with no gene match: 13. The CDR3 runs to 16 residues. Germline CDR1 and CDR2: LGHDT and YNNKEL (reference sequence). Here the CDR3 reads CASSQTLWGGQGTQYF. CDR3 DNA: TGTGCCAGCAGCCAAACCCTCTGGGGCGGACAGGGAACGCAGTATTTT.

This chain links TRBV28 with TRBJ2-1; TRBD2 matches at 13 bases. Germline assignment: CDR1 MDHEN and CDR2 SYDVKM. Trimming removed 5 bases from V and 10 bases from J; junction bases left unmatched: 5. There are 14 residues in the CDR3. This CDR3 is CASSGLAGVWEQFF. The DNA of the CDR3 is TGTGCCAGCAGTGGACTAGCGGGAGTTTGGGAGCAGTTCTTC.

This clonotype has ten or more counts. J is TRBJ1-6 and V is TRBV4-3; D unclear. Germline V gives CDR1 LGHNA, CDR2 YSLEER. V was trimmed by 2 bases and J by 6 bases, leaving 17 bases between them. There are 17 residues in the CDR3. The CDR3: CASSQLVGNTANSPLHF. The CDR3 DNA is TGCGCCAGCAGCCAACTGGTAGGGAATACAGCTAATTCACCCCTCCACTTT.

This clonotype is categorized as medium-sized. The chain carries TRBV20-1 and TRBJ1-1; TRBD1 might be the D (5 bases). The V end lost 6 bases, the J end lost 5 bases, and 28 bases lay between the germline ends. The germline V gene has CDR1 DFQATT and CDR2 SNEGSKA (reference sequence). The CDR3 consists of 17 residues. The CDR3 nucleotides read TGCAGTGCCTCTGGCCAGGGAGGGAAAGGCGGAAGAACTGAAGCTTTCTTT. It yields the protein CSASGQGGKGGRTEAFF.

This rearrangement joins TRBV20-1 to TRBJ1-5; D is unresolved. Germline values: CDR1 DFQATT, CDR2 SNEGSKA (reference sequence). This CDR3 is built from 13 residues. V was cut by 6 bases and J by 6 bases, with 15 bases left in between. The CDR3 is CSANPSKGQPQHF. As DNA, the CDR3 is TGCAGTGCAAACCCCAGTAAGGGTCAGCCCCAGCATTTT.

This rearrangement joins TRBV7-8 to TRBJ1-1; D may be TRBD1 (6 bases). CDR3 length equals 15 residues. Germline V gene lookup returns CDR1 SGHVS and CDR2 FQNEAQ. The V end was cut by 5 bases, the J end by 4 bases, with 17 bases between. In DNA form, the CDR3 reads TGTGCCAGCAGCGGACGACCGGACAGTGGCACTGAAGCTTTCTTT. Its protein is CASSGRPDSGTEAFF. Using reference TRBV7-8 and TRBJ1-1 for the parts outside the CDR3, the full variable domain is GAGVSQSPRYKVAKRGQDVALRCDPISGHVSLFWYQQALGQGPEFLTYFQNEAQLDKSGLPSDRFFAERPEGSVSTLKIQRTQQEDSAVYLCASSGRPDSGTEAFFGQGTRLTVV.

The table lists this clonotype with a few counts. The chain uses TRBV12-3 or TRBV12-4 and TRBJ2-7; D unclear. Trimming stripped 9 bases from V and 2 bases from J, with 11 bases between. CDR3 length: 12 amino acids. CDR3 sequence reads: CASAALPYEQYF. The CDR3 bases are TGTGCCAGTGCCGCCTTACCCTACGAGCAGTACTTC.

In its sample, this clonotype was seen a few times. A much larger clone lies a single base off, so this may be a read error. V gene TRBV20-1 combines with J gene TRBJ1-2, with D uncertain. The CDR3 consists of 12 residues. From germline, CDR1 is DFQATT and CDR2 SNEGSKA (reference sequence). The V and J ends lost 0 bases and 7 bases respectively, with 9 bases between them. CDR3 DNA: TGCAGTGCTAGAGATCGGGAAGGTGGCTACACCTTC. Translating it yields CSARDREGGYTF.

The J gene is TRBJ1-1, the V gene TRBV6-4; perhaps TRBD1 as D (5 bases). Germline V lookup: CDR1 MRHNA, CDR2 SNTAGT. V was cut by 0 bases and J by 5 bases, with 10 bases left in between. The CDR3 has 14 amino acids. CDR3 sequence: CASSDSSRGTEAFF. The CDR3 DNA reads as TGTGCCAGCAGTGACTCGAGTCGGGGGACTGAAGCTTTCTTT.

This clonotype has just a few counts. The chain links TRBV28 to TRBJ2-2; no firm D call. Germline CDR1 MDHEN, CDR2 SYDVKM. This CDR3 has 13 residues. Trimming took 10 bases from V and 1 from J, leaving 10 bases between them. The CDR3 region is CATFPMNTGELFF. The CDR3 region has the DNA TGTGCCACATTTCCTATGAACACCGGGGAGCTGTTTTTT.

This sequence joins TRBV18 and TRBJ2-6; tentatively, D is TRBD2 (6 bases). The CDR3 spans 16 residues. CDR1 is KGHSH, CDR2 LQKENI, per germline. Trimming pared 6 bases from V and 1 base from J, leaving 13 bases between. The CDR3 nucleotides read TGTGCCAGCTCCCCGGCGGGAAGGTCTGGGGCCAACGTCCTGACTTTC. Its protein product is CASSPAGRSGANVLTF.

The V and J genes are TRBV5-1 and TRBJ2-1; TRBD2 matches at 12 bases. The CDR3 runs to 15 residues. CDR1 is SGHRS and CDR2 is YFSETQ in the germline V gene. Trimming cost V 0 bases and J 5 bases; bases outside gene matches: 0. CDR3 in amino acids: CASSLGLAGDNEQFF. CDR3 DNA sequence: TGCGCCAGCAGCTTGGGACTAGCGGGGGACAATGAGCAGTTCTTC. Drawing the rest from reference TRBV5-1 and TRBJ2-1, the complete variable domain is KAGVTQTPRYLIKTRGQQVTLSCSPISGHRSVSWYQQTPGQGLQFLFEYFSETQRNKGNFPGRFSGRQFSNSRSEMNVSTLELGDSALYLCASSLGLAGDNEQFFGPGTRLTVL.

This clonotype was seen more than once but under ten times. The V and J genes are TRBV24-1 and TRBJ2-1; D unclear. Germline-derived CDR1 and CDR2 are KGHDR and SFDVKD. Trimming took off 5 bases at V and 3 bases at J, with 13 bases between the two ends. CDR3 length: 15 amino acids. This CDR3 reads CATSAPGFIYNEQFF. The DNA of the CDR3 is TGTGCCACCAGTGCTCCAGGATTCATCTACAATGAGCAGTTCTTC.

About this clonotype itself: This may come from a read error, since a much larger clone is one base off. The V gene is TRBV7-8, the J gene TRBJ2-2; 7 bases align to TRBD1. After removal of 5 bases from V and 3 bases from J, the junction contained 3 bases not matched to a gene. Germline V gene sequence: CDR1 SGHVS, CDR2 FQNEAQ. CDR3 size: 14 residues. CDR3 nucleotides: TGTGCCAGCAGCAGGGACAGATACACCGGGGAGCTGTTTTTT. This gives the protein CASSRDRYTGELFF.

The chain links TRBV12-3 or TRBV12-4 to TRBJ2-1; 13 nucleotides match TRBD2. This CDR3 has 16 residues. The V segment lost 4 bases and the J segment 9 bases; nucleotides outside the gene matches: 9. The CDR3 region is CASSSLTSGRDREQFF. CDR3 DNA sequence: TGTGCCAGCAGTTCCTTAACTAGCGGGAGGGATCGTGAGCAGTTCTTC.

The chain is built from TRBV4-3 and TRBJ1-2, with D possibly matching TRBD1 (5 bases). Germline CDR1 LGHNA, CDR2 YSLEER. The CDR3 length is 15 residues. V lost 0 bases and J 4 bases, leaving 12 bases between the germline ends. The CDR3, as DNA: TGCGCCAGCAGCCAAGAGCGGGACGGTCTCTATGGCTACACCTTC. This encodes CASSQERDGLYGYTF.

This clonotype was counted once. This CDR3 is CASRPGTTGSYEQYF. In DNA form, the CDR3 reads TGCGCCAGCAGGCCCGGGACGACAGGCTCCTACGAGCAGTACTTC. This chain joins TRBV5-1 and TRBJ2-7, with a possible D match to TRBD1 (6 bases). V lost 5 bases and J 0 bases, leaving 15 bases between the germline ends. CDR1 SGHRS and CDR2 YFSETQ come from the germline V gene. This CDR3 has 15 amino acids.

This clonotype has only a few counts. The chain combines TRBV6-6 with TRBJ1-2; possible D gene TRBD1, 5 bases. Trimming left V 0 bases short and J 13 bases short, with 12 bases between. The CDR3 totals 12 residues. Germline loops: CDR1 MNHNY, CDR2 SVGAGI (reference sequence). The CDR3 bases are TGTGCCAGCAGTTACTCGGGGACTGATTTCACCTTC. Translation gives CASSYSGTDFTF.

This clonotype was seen more than once but under ten times. The CDR3 DNA sequence: TGTGCCAGCAGCTTACTAGGGAACAATTCACCCCTCCACTTT. Its translation is CASSLLGNNSPLHF. The chain links TRBV7-8 to TRBJ1-6; D gene ambiguous. The ends were cut back, 2 bases at V and 7 bases at J, with 9 bases in the middle. The CDR3 contains 14 residues. Germline CDR1 reads SGHVS; CDR2 reads FQNEAQ.

The chain carries TRBV6-2 or TRBV6-3 and TRBJ2-7; D is ambiguous. This CDR3 spans 13 amino acids. Germline V lookup: CDR1 MNHEY, CDR2 SVGEGT. The V end was cut by 2 bases, the J end by 3 bases, with 8 bases between. CDR3 loop: CASSYGPNYEQYF. As DNA, the CDR3 is TGTGCCAGCAGTTACGGACCGAACTACGAGCAGTACTTC.

This chain connects TRBV20-1 to TRBJ1-6; D gene uncertain. Trimming left V 0 bases short and J 1 base short, with 10 bases between. The CDR3 covers 16 residues. Germline CDR1 reads DFQATT; CDR2 reads SNEGSKA (reference sequence). The CDR3 is CSARDNAGSYNSPLHF. The CDR3 DNA follows: TGCAGTGCTAGAGATAACGCGGGGTCCTATAATTCACCCCTCCACTTT.

The rearrangement joins TRBV29-1 to TRBJ2-7; 10 nucleotides match TRBD2. CDR3 length equals 13 residues. Trimming at V came to 3 bases and at J to 7 bases, leaving 6 bases not matched to a gene. The germline gives CDR1 SQVTM, CDR2 ANQGSEA. This CDR3 is CSVETAGGEEQYF. The CDR3 DNA follows: TGCAGCGTTGAGACAGCGGGAGGGGAAGAGCAGTACTTC.

The sample holds a few counts of this clonotype. The V call is TRBV4-3, the J call TRBJ2-4; no definite D call. V lost 1 base to trimming and J lost 1 base, with 8 bases between them. This CDR3 spans 15 amino acids. Germline V gene data show CDR1 as LGHNA and CDR2 as YSLEER. CDR3 sequence: CASSQVARAKNIQYF. CDR3 DNA sequence: TGCGCCAGCAGCCAAGTGGCCAGGGCCAAAAACATTCAGTACTTC.

This clonotype occurred once. The junction and the germline gene differ at one end; a read error may be behind it. V and J are TRBV6-5 and TRBJ1-1, with D possibly being TRBD1 (6 bases). Germline CDR1 reads MNHEY; CDR2 reads SVGAGI. The CDR3 consists of 12 residues. The CDR3 bases are TGTGCCACCAACGACAGGCGGGCTGAAGTTTTCTTT. This sequence encodes CATNDRRAEVFF.